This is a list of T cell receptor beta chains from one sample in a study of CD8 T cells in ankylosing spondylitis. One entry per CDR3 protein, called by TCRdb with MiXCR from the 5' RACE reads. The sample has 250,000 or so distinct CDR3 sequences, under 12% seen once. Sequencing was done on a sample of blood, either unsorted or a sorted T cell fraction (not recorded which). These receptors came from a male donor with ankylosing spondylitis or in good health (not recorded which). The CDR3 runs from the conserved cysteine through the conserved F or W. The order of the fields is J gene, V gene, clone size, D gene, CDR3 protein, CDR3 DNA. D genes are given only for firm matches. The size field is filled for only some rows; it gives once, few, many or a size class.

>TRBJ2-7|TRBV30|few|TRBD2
CAWSDGTSGYEQYF
TGTGCCTGGAGCGACGGGACTAGCGGATACGAGCAGTACTTC
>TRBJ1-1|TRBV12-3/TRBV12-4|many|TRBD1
CASTVTGVGTEAFF
TGTGCCAGCACCGTTACAGGGGTAGGAACTGAAGCTTTCTTT
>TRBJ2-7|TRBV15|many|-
CATSRDWQYEQYF
TGTGCCACCAGCAGAGACTGGCAGTACGAGCAGTACTTC
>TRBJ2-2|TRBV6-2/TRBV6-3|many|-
CASSDGNTGELFF
TGTGCCTCCTCGGACGGAAACACCGGGGAGCTGTTTTTT
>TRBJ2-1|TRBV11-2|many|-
CASKNEALAHEQFF
TGTGCCAGCAAGAATGAAGCCCTAGCACATGAGCAGTTCTTC
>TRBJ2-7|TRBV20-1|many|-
CSARARLSGGTYEQYF
TGCAGTGCTAGAGCAAGGTTGTCCGGCGGGACCTACGAGCAGTACTTC
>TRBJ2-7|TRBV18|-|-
CASSRPPKHEQYF
TGTGCCAGCTCCCGGCCCCCTAAACACGAGCAGTACTTC
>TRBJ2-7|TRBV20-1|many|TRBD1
CSATDPGQGASYEQYF
TGCAGTGCCACAGACCCGGGACAGGGGGCGTCCTACGAGCAGTACTTC
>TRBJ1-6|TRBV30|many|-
CAWTPSGSYNSPLHF
TGTGCCTGGACCCCGTCCGGTTCATATAATTCACCCCTCCACTTT
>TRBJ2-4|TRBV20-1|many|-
CSASAGAWDIQYF
TGCAGTGCTAGTGCGGGGGCGTGGGACATTCAGTACTTC
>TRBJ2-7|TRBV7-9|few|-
CASSLLGELDEQYF
TGTGCCAGCAGCCTCCTTGGGGAGCTGGACGAGCAGTACTTC
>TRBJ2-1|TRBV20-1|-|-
CSARVPDSLSYNEQFF
TGCAGTGCTAGAGTACCGGACTCCCTTTCCTACAATGAGCAGTTCTTC
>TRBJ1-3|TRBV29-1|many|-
CSVEDPGVDTIYF
TGCAGCGTTGAAGATCCAGGGGTGGACACCATATATTTT
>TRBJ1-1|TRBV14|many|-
CASSQETGISQAFF
TGTGCCAGCAGCCAAGAGACCGGGATTTCACAAGCTTTCTTT
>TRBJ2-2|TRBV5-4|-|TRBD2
CASSSKAGGRSGELFF
TGTGCCAGCAGCTCTAAAGCGGGGGGGCGATCCGGGGAGCTGTTTTTT
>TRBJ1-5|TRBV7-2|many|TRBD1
CASSSGTGLQPQHF
TGTGCCAGCAGCTCCGGGACAGGGCTTCAGCCCCAGCATTTT
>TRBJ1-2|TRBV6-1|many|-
CASSDRPNYGYTF
TGTGCCAGCAGTGATAGACCTAACTATGGCTACACCTTC
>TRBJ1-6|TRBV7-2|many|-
CATLLQAGVDSPLHF
TGTGCCACCCTCCTTCAGGCAGGGGTCGATTCACCCCTCCACTTT
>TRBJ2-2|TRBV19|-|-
CASSLDLNTGELFF
TGTGCCAGTAGTCTGGACCTAAACACCGGGGAGCTGTTTTTT
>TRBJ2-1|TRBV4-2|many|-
CASSQEVTNEQFF
TGTGCCAGCAGCCAAGAAGTTACCAATGAGCAGTTCTTC
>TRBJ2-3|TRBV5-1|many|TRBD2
CASSPAISGGRDTQYF
TGCGCCAGCAGCCCGGCAATTAGCGGGGGGCGAGATACGCAGTATTTT
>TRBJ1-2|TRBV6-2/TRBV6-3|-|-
CASRLPGGGYTF
TGTGCCAGCAGGCTCCCGGGGGGGGGCTACACCTTC
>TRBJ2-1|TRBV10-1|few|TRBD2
CASSEKAGPSYNEQFF
TGCGCCAGCAGTGAGAAAGCGGGGCCTTCCTACAATGAGCAGTTCTTC
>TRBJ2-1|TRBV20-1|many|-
CSASTPGPYNNEQFF
TGCAGTGCATCTACCCCGGGACCTTACAACAATGAGCAGTTCTTC
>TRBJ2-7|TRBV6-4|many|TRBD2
CASSPAGLLTLAGGSAYEQYF
TGTGCCAGCAGCCCTGCAGGCCTCCTCACACTAGCGGGAGGGAGCGCCTACGAGCAGTACTTC
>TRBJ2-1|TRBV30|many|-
CAWRRGSSIYNEQFF
TGTGCCTGGAGACGGGGTAGCTCGATCTACAATGAGCAGTTCTTC
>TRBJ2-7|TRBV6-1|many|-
CASKGPGDEQYF
TGTGCCAGCAAGGGTCCTGGGGACGAGCAGTACTTC
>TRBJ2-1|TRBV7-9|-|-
CASSLDISYDEQFF
TGTGCCAGCAGTTTAGACATCTCCTACGATGAGCAGTTCTTC
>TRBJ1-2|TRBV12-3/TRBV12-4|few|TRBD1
CASSHDRAYGYTF
TGTGCCAGCAGCCACGACAGGGCCTATGGCTACACCTTC
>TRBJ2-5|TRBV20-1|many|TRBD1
CSAVRRTGEETQYF
TGCAGTGCTGTCCGAAGGACAGGAGAGGAGACCCAGTACTTC
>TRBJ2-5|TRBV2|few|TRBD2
CASSLGLAGVDF
TGTGCCAGCAGCCTGGGACTAGCGGGGGTAGACTTC
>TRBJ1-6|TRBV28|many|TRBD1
CAIQTGGRNSPLHF
TGTGCCATCCAGACAGGGGGAAGGAATTCACCCCTCCACTTT
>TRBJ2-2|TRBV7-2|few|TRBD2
CASSRSSGGDTGELFF
TGTGCCAGCAGCCGTTCTAGCGGGGGCGACACCGGGGAGCTGTTTTTT
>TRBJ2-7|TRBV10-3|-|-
CAISENYGQYF
TGTGCCATCAGTGAGAATTACGGGCAGTACTTC
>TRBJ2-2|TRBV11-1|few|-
CASSLEPKGGELFF
TGTGCCAGCAGCTTAGAGCCCAAGGGCGGGGAGCTGTTTTTT
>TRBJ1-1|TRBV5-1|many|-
CASSLGLDPNTEAFF
TGCGCCAGCAGCTTGGGATTGGACCCGAACACTGAAGCTTTCTTT
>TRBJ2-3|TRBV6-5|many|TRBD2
CASSQTSGRASGDTQYF
TGTGCCAGCAGTCAGACTAGCGGGAGGGCCTCTGGAGATACGCAGTATTTT
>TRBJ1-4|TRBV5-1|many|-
CASSSPGPDEKLFF
TGCGCCAGCAGCTCACCGGGGCCTGATGAAAAACTGTTTTTT
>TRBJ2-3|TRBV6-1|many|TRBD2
CASSETSGRATQYF
TGTGCCAGCAGTGAAACTAGCGGGAGGGCTACGCAGTATTTT
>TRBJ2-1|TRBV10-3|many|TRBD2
CAIRGLARDEQFF
TGTGCCATCAGGGGACTAGCGCGGGACGAGCAGTTCTTC
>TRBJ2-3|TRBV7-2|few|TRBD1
CASSSLDRAISTDTQYF
TGTGCCAGCAGCTCCCTAGACAGGGCAATATCCACAGATACGCAGTATTTT
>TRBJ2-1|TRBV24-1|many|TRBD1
CATQPGQGHNEQFF
TGTGCCACCCAGCCGGGACAGGGGCACAATGAGCAGTTCTTC